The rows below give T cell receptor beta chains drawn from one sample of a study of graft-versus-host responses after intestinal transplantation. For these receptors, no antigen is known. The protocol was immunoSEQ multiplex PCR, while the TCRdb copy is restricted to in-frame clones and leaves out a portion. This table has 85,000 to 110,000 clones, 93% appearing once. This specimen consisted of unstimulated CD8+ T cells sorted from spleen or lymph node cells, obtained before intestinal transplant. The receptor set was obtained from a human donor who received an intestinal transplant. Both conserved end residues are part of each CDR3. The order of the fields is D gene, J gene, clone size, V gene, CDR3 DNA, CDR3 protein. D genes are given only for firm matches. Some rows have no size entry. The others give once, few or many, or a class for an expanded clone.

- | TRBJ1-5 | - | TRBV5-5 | TGTGCCAGCAGCTTGTCGGGACGTCAGCCCCAGCATTTT | CASSLSGRQPQHF
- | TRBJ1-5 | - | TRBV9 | TGTGCCAGCAGCGTAGGTGGTAATCCCAATCAGCCCCAGCATTTT | CASSVGGNPNQPQHF
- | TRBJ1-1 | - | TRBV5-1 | TGCGCCAGCAGCAAAGACCTGGGAAGGGACACTGAAGCTTTCTTT | CASSKDLGRDTEAFF
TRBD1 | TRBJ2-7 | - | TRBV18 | TGTGCCAGCTCACCAGAGTCAGGGCGGGACAGGGCCTACGAGCAGTACTTC | CASSPESGRDRAYEQYF
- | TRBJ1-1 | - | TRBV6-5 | TGTGCCAGCAGTGTCAGCCCGGTAGTAACTGAAGCTTTCTTT | CASSVSPVVTEAFF
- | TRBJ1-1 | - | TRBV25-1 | TGTGCCAGCATTGGAGGGTATGGCACTGAAGCTTTCTTT | CASIGGYGTEAFF
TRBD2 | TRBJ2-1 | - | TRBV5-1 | TGCGCCAGCAGCTTGGTTAGCGGGGGGGCAGGTGAGCAGTTCTTC | CASSLVSGGAGEQFF
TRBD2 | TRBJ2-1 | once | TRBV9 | TGTGCCAGCAGCGGGCAGCGGGGGGCTAATGAGCAGTTCTTC | CASSGQRGANEQFF
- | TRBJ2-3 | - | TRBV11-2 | TGTGCCAGCAGCGTGACAGATACGCAGTATTTT | CASSVTDTQYF
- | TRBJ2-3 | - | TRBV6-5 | TGTGCCAGCAGCCTTGCGCTCACAGATACGCAGTATTTT | CASSLALTDTQYF
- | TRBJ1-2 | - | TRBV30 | TGTGCCTGGAGCCTCGGTGCTCAACGGGGGGGCTATGGCTACACCTTC | CAWSLGAQRGGYGYTF
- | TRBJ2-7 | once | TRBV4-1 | TGCGCCAGCAGCCAAGACGGGTACGAGCAGTACTTC | CASSQDGYEQYF
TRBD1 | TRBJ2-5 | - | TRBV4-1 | TGCGCCAGCAGCCGCCTGGGACAGGCGAACCAAGAGACCCAGTACTTC | CASSRLGQANQETQYF
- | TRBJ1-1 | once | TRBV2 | TGTGCCAGCCCCCGGGCAGGGTGGAGCGGTGAAGCTTTCTTT | CASPRAGWSGEAFF
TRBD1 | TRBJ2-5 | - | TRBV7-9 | TGTGCCAGCAGCATCGGACAGGGGATGATTGAGACCCAGTACTTC | CASSIGQGMIETQYF
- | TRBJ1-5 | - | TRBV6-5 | TGTGCCAGCAGTTTCAGTACAAATCAGCCCCAGCATTTT | CASSFSTNQPQHF
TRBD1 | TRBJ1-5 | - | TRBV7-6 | TGTGCCAGCAGCTTAGAGCCCTGGGGAATTAACTTTACAGGGGGCCAGCCCCAGCATTTT | CASSLEPWGINFTGGQPQHF
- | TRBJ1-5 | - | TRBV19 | TGTGCCAGTAGTATAGCGAGGGCAAGCAATCAGCCCCAGCATTTT | CASSIARASNQPQHF
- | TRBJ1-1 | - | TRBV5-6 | TGTGCCAGCAGCTTGGACTTTGCTGAAGCTTTCTTT | CASSLDFAEAFF
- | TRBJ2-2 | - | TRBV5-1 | TGCGCCAGCAGCTTGGTCGTCGGGGAGCTGTTTTTT | CASSLVVGELFF